What follows are 6 T cell receptor beta chains derived from one specimen sequenced in a study of control samples from healthy donors and cancer patients. The data were produced by immunoSEQ multiplex PCR, yet TCRdb's version contains in-frame clones alone and is incomplete. The top ten hold under 14% of the sample, which has under 85,000 clones, approximately 80% seen once. Material for sequencing was PBMCs. Receptors originate from a man between 60 and 75 years old with head and neck cancer.

The rearrangement uses TRBV10-3 and TRBJ2-7; TRBD2 agrees at 13 bases. CDR1 and CDR2 (germline): ENHRY, SYGVKD. V was clipped by 5 bases and J by 2 bases; unmatched bases: 6. This CDR3 region has 16 residues. The CDR3 here is CAISPRTSGSTYEQYF. Here the CDR3 DNA reads TGTGCCATCAGTCCCCGGACTAGCGGGAGTACCTACGAGCAGTACTTC.

The rearrangement links TRBV19 to TRBJ2-7; the D gene is possibly TRBD1 (10 bases). The CDR3 totals 22 residues. Germline loops: CDR1 LNHDA, CDR2 SQIVND (reference sequence). Trimming removed 3 bases from V and 3 bases from J, with 36 bases in between. As DNA, the CDR3 is TGTGCCAGTAGTATCTTGGCGCGGGGACAGGGGAGCTTTAGCGGGAGTCACTACGAGCAGTACTTC. This translates into CASSILARGQGSFSGSHYEQYF.

The table lists this clone with a count of one. This rearrangement joins TRBV11-1 to TRBJ1-3; D is possibly TRBD1 (6 bases). The CDR3 is 15 amino acids. Trimming stripped 7 bases from V and 2 bases from J, with 15 bases between. Per the germline V gene, CDR1 is SGHAT and CDR2 is FQDESV (reference sequence). The CDR3 here is CASTNDGGAGNTIYF. The CDR3 DNA reads TGTGCCAGCACTAACGACGGGGGCGCTGGAAACACCATATATTTT. The full variable domain, in which reference TRBV11-1 and TRBJ1-3 provide the parts outside the CDR3, is EAEVAQSPRYKITEKSQAVAFWCDPISGHATLYWYRQILGQGPELLVQFQDESVVDDSQLPKDRFSAERLKGVDSTLKIQPAELGDSAMYLCASTNDGGAGNTIYFGEGSWLTVV.

This chain links TRBV2 with TRBJ1-4; D may be TRBD1 (6 bases). Germline V gives CDR1 SNHLY, CDR2 FYNNEI. The V and J ends lost 5 bases and 2 bases respectively, with 15 bases between them. CDR3 length: 16 residues. The CDR3: CASSLHMGGTNEKLFF. The CDR3 DNA reads as TGTGCCAGCAGTCTTCATATGGGGGGCACTAATGAAAAACTGTTTTTT. Supplemented by reference TRBV2 and TRBJ1-4, the full variable domain reads EPEVTQTPSHQVTQMGQEVILRCVPISNHLYFYWYRQILGQKVEFLVSFYNNEISEKSEIFDDQFSVERPDGSNFTLKIRSTKLEDSAMYFCASSLHMGGTNEKLFFGSGTQLSVL.

J is TRBJ2-7 and V is TRBV6-5; D gene unclear. This CDR3 is 13 amino acids long. The germline V gene encodes CDR1 MNHEY and CDR2 SVGAGI. V was shortened by 4 bases and J by 3 bases, with 10 bases between the two germline ends. CDR3 in DNA: TGTGCCAGCAGTTGGGATAAGTTCTACGAGCAGTACTTC. It specifies CASSWDKFYEQYF.

The CDR3 DNA follows: TGTGCCAGTAGTGGCGCAGGGGGCTATGGCTACACCTTC. Its translation is CASSGAGGYGYTF. This chain uses TRBV19 with TRBJ1-2; 7 bases align to TRBD1. This CDR3 comprises 13 residues. Germline CDR1 LNHDA, CDR2 SQIVND (reference sequence). Trimming cost V 5 bases and J 4 bases; bases outside gene matches: 4.